This T cell receptor beta chain was sequenced during a study of beta chain features in type 1 diabetes. The isolated RNA, all of it, was reverse transcribed, so expressed TCRB transcripts were what got sequenced. Assay: immunoSEQ multiplex PCR; the TCRdb copy retains only in-frame clones and omits some. The table lists fewer than 900,000 clones, under 20% of them singletons. Germline V gives CDR1 MNHNY, CDR2 SVGAGI (reference sequence). The CDR3 loop spans 16 amino acids. The J segment lost 0 bases and the V segment lost 6 bases, leaving 6 bases of the junction unmatched. The sequencing sample was made of naive CD4+ T cells from blood. This clonotype was obtained from a woman between 18 and 29 years old in good health. The chain couples TRBV6-6 to TRBJ2-1; TRBD2 agrees at 9 bases. The chain's CDR3 is CASSYGSGSSYNEQFF. In DNA, the CDR3 is TGTGCCAGCAGCTACGGTAGCGGGAGCTCCTACAATGAGCAGTTCTTC.